This TCR beta chain was recovered during a study of vaccination effects on CD4 cells after COVID-19. Study at large: Roughly 2.1 million PBMC per well received 10 IU/ml IL-2 and roughly 10 ug/ml peptides in culture.

Following culture for under 12 days, CD4+ T cells were isolated. Trimming took off 5 bases at V and 0 bases at J, with 10 bases between the two ends. The CDR3 spans 14 residues. Germline V CDR1 and CDR2: LNHDA, SQIVND (reference sequence). The repertoire was sequenced with immunoSEQ multiplex PCR; TCRdb's copy has only in-frame clones and lacks some. This table has 50,000 to 75,000 clones, 60% to 85% appearing once. A remark on this clone: Antigen unknown.

The clonotype comes from a human donor who received a COVID-19 vaccine. The starting material was CD4+ T cells from PBMCs cultured without peptide, obtained before COVID-19 vaccination. The chain has TRBV19 and TRBJ1-1; no clear D gene. Here the CDR3 DNA reads TGTGCCAGTAGTGAGGGAAGAGTGAACACTGAAGCTTTCTTT. This gives the protein CASSEGRVNTEAFF.